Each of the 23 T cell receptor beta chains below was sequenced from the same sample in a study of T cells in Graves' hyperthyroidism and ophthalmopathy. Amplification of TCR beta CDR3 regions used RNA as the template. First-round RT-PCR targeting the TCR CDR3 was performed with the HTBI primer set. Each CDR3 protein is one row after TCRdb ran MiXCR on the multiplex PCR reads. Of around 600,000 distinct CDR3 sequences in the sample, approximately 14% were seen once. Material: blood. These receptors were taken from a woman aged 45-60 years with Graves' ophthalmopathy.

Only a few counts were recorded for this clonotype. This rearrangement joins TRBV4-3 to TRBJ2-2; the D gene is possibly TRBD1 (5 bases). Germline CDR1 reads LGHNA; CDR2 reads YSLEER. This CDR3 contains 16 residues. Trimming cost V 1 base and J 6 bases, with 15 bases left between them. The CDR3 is CASSQASGIGPGELFF. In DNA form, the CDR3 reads TGCGCCAGCAGCCAAGCGTCAGGGATCGGCCCCGGGGAGCTGTTTTTT.

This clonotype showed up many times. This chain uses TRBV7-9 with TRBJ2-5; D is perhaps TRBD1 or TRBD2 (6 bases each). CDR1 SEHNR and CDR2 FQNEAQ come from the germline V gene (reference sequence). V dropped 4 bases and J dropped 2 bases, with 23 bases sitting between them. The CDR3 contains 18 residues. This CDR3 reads CASSSTKHHQGTQETQYF. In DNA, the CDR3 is TGTGCCAGCAGCTCGACCAAACATCACCAGGGGACTCAAGAGACCCAGTACTTC.

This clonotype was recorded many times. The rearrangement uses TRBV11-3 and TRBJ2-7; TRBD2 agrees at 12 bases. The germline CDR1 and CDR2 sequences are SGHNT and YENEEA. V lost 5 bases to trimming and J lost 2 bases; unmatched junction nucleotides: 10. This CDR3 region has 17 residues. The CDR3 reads CASSPMGTSGLAYEQYF. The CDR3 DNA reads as TGTGCCAGCAGCCCTATGGGGACTAGCGGGCTTGCCTACGAGCAGTACTTC.

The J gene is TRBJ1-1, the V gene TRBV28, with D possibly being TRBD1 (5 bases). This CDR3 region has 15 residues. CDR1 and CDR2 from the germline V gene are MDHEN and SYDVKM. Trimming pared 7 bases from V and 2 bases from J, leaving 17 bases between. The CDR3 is CASMEVTVDNTEAFF. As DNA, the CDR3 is TGTGCCAGCATGGAGGTGACAGTCGATAACACTGAAGCTTTCTTT.

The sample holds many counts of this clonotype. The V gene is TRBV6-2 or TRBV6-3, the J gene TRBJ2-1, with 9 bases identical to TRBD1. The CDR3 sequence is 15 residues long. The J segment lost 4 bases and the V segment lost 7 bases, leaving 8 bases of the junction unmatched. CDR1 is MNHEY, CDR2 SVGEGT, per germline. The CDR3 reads CASTYLGQGYNEQFF. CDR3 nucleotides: TGTGCCAGCACCTACCTGGGACAGGGATACAATGAGCAGTTCTTC.

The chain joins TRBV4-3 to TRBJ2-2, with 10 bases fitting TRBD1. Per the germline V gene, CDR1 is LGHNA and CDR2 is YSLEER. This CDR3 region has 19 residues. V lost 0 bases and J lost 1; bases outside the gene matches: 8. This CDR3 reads CASSQDLGTGALNTGELFF. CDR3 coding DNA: TGCGCCAGCAGCCAAGATTTGGGGACAGGGGCGCTGAACACCGGGGAGCTGTTTTTT.

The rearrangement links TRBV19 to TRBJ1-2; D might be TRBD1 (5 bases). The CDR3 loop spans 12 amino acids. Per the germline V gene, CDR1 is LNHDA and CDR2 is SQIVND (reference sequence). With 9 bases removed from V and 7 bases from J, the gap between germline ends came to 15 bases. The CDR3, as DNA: TGTGCCAGCCGAGGACGGACATTTGGCTACACCTTC. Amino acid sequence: CASRGRTFGYTF.

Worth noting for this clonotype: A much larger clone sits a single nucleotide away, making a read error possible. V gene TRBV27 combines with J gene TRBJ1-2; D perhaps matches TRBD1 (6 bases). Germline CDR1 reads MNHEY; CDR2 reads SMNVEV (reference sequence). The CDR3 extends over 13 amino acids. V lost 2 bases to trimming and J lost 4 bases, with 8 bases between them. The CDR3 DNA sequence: TGTGCCAGCAGTTTAAGGGGGATCTATGGCTACACCTTC. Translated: CASSLRGIYGYTF.

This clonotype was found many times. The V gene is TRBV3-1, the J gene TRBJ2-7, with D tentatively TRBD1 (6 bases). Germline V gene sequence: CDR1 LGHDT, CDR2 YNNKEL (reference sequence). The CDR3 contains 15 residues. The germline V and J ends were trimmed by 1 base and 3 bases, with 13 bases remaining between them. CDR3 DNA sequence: TGTGCCAGCAGCCAAGTCCCACAGGGTGTCTACGAGCAGTACTTC. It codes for CASSQVPQGVYEQYF.

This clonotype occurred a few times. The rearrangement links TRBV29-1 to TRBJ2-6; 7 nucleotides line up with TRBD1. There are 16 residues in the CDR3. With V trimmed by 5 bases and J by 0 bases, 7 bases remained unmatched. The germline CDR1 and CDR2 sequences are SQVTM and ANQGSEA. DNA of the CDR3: TGCAGCGTTAGAGGGGGCAGGGGCTCTGGGGCCAACGTCCTGACTTTC. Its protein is CSVRGGRGSGANVLTF. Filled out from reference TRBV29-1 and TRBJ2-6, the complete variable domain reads SAVISQKPSRDICQRGTSLTIQCQVDSQVTMMFWYRQQPGQSLTLIATANQGSEATYESGFVIDKFPISRPNLTFSTLTVSNMSPEDSSIYLCSVRGGRGSGANVLTFGAGSRLTVL.

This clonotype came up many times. The CDR3 region is CASSFSGRVQETQYF. DNA for the CDR3: TGTGCCAGCAGCTTCAGCGGGAGAGTCCAAGAGACCCAGTACTTC. This sequence joins TRBV7-2 and TRBJ2-5, with 8 positions matching TRBD2. The CDR3 is 15 residues long. The ends lost 3 bases at V and 1 base at J; junction bases unmatched: 4. CDR1 SGHTA and CDR2 FQGNSA come from the germline V gene.

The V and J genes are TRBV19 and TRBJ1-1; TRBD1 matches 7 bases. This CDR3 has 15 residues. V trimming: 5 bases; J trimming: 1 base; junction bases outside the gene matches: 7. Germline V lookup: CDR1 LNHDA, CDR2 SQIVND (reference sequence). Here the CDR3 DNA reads TGTGCCAGTAGTTCGCCAGGGGGACCGAACACTGAAGCTTTCTTT. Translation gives CASSSPGGPNTEAFF.

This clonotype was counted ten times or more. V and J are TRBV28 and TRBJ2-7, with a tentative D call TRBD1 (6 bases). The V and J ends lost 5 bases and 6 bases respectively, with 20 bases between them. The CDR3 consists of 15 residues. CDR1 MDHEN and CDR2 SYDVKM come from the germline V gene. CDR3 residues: CASSQHRVRRREQYF. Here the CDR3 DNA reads TGTGCCAGCAGTCAGCACAGGGTACGTCGTCGCGAGCAGTACTTC.

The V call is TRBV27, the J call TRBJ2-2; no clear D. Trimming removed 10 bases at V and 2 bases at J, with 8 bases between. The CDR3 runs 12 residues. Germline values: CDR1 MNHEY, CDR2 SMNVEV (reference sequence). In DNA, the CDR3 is TGTGCCACCGCATTTAACACCGGGGAGCTGTTTTTT. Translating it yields CATAFNTGELFF.

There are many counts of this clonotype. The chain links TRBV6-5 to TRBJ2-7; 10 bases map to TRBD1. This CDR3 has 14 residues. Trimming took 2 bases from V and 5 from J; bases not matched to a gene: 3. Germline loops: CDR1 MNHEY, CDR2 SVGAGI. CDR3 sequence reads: CASSYRDRGNEQYF. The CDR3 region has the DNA TGTGCCAGCAGTTACCGGGACAGGGGTAACGAGCAGTACTTC.

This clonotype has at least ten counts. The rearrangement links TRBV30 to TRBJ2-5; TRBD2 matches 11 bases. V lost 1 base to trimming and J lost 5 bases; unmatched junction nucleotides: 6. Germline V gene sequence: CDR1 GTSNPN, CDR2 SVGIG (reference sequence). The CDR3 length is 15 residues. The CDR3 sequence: CAWSELAGVRETQYF. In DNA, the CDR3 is TGTGCCTGGAGTGAACTAGCGGGAGTTAGGGAGACCCAGTACTTC.

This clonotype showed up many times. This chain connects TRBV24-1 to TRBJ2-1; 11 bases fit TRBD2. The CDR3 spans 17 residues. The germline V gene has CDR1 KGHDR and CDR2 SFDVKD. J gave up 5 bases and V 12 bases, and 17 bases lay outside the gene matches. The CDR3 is CAPPTDPGLADDNEQFF. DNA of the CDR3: TGTGCCCCCCCGACGGATCCGGGACTAGCGGATGACAATGAGCAGTTCTTC.

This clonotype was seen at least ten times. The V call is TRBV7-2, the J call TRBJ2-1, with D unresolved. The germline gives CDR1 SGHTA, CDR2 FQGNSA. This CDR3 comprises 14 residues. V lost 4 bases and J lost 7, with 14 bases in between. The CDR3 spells CASSYYWGKNEQFF. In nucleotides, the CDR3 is TGTGCCAGCAGCTATTATTGGGGAAAAAATGAGCAGTTCTTC.

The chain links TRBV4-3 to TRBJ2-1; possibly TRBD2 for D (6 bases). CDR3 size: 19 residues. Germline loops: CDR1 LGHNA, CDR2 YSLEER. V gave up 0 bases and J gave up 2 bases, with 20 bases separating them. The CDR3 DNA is TGCGCCAGCAGCCAAGATGCGGTGGAGGGAGTGCACACCTACAATGAGCAGTTCTTC. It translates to CASSQDAVEGVHTYNEQFF.

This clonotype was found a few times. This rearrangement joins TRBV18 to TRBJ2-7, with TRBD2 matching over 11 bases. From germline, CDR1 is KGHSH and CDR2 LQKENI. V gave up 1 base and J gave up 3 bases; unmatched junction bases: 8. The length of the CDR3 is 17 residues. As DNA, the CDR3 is TGTGCCAGCTCACCACTGTTGACTAGCGGGACTCTCTACGAGCAGTACTTC. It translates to CASSPLLTSGTLYEQYF.

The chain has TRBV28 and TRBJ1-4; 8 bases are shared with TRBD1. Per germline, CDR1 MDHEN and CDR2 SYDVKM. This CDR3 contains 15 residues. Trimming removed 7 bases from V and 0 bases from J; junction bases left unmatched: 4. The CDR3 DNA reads TGTGCCAGCATTGACAGGGGAGCAACTAATGAAAAACTGTTTTTT. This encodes CASIDRGATNEKLFF.

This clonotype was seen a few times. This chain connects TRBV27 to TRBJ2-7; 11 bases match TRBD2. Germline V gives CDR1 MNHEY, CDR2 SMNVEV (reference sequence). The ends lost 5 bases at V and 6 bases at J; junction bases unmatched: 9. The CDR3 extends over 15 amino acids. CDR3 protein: CASSLTGLAVFEQYF. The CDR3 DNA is TGTGCCAGCAGTCTCACGGGACTAGCGGTTTTCGAGCAGTACTTC.

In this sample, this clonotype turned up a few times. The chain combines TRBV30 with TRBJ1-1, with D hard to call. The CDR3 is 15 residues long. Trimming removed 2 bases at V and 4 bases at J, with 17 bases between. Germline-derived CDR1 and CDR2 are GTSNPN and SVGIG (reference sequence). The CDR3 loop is CAWSLGRSGFTEAFF. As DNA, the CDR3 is TGTGCCTGGAGTTTGGGCAGGTCGGGGTTCACTGAAGCTTTCTTT.